These 28 T cell receptor beta chains came from one sample sequenced in a study of lymphopenia after photon versus proton radiotherapy. Assay used: immunoSEQ multiplex PCR; TCRdb lists only in-frame clones, some missing. The sample records more than 25,000 clones, roughly 87% being singletons. Sequencing was performed on peripheral blood, taken from a patient treated with proton-based radiotherapy. The receptors were gathered from a woman aged 55 to 70 with cholangiocarcinoma. Some clones in this sample may be carry-over from other donors' samples.

The chain has TRBV9 and TRBJ2-7; either TRBD1 or TRBD2 may supply D (5 bases each). Trimming took 4 bases from V and 2 from J, leaving 25 bases between them. The V gene's germline CDR1 is SGDLS and CDR2 YYNGEE. This CDR3 has 18 residues. The CDR3 is CASSPSGTIMVRTYEQYF. The CDR3 DNA reads TGTGCCAGCAGCCCCTCCGGGACGATCATGGTAAGGACCTACGAGCAGTACTTC.

Here the CDR3 reads CASSFPGQPQHF. CDR3 bases: TGTGCCAGCAGTTTTCCCGGTCAGCCCCAGCATTTT. V gene TRBV28 combines with J gene TRBJ1-5; D is uncertain. CDR1 MDHEN and CDR2 SYDVKM come from the germline V gene. The V end lost 3 bases, the J end lost 6 bases, and 6 bases lay between the germline ends. The CDR3 loop spans 12 amino acids.

This rearrangement joins TRBV6-5 to TRBJ2-7; D is unclear. Germline V CDR1 and CDR2: MNHEY, SVGAGI. This CDR3 is 15 amino acids long. The V end was cut by 4 bases, the J end by 0 bases, with 13 bases between. CDR3 loop: CASSSFASSSYEQYF. Written as DNA, the CDR3 is TGTGCCAGCAGTTCTTTTGCGTCAAGCTCCTACGAGCAGTACTTC.

The chain combines TRBV5-1 with TRBJ1-1; D gene unclear. The CDR3 spans 13 residues. Germline loops: CDR1 SGHRS, CDR2 YFSETQ. V was clipped by 0 bases and J by 0 bases, with 3 bases between them. The CDR3 reads CASSLEVNTEAFF. The CDR3 nucleotides are TGCGCCAGCAGCTTGGAGGTGAACACTGAAGCTTTCTTT.

The V and J genes are TRBV7-6 and TRBJ2-3; 9 positions match TRBD2. The CDR3 spans 16 residues. In germline, CDR1 is SGHVS, CDR2 FNYEAQ. With V trimmed by 2 bases and J by 2 bases, 5 bases remained unmatched. The CDR3 here is CASSLILAGPTDTQYF. For the CDR3, the DNA is TGTGCCAGCAGCTTAATCCTAGCGGGGCCCACAGATACGCAGTATTTT.

This clone was found a few times. The chain uses TRBV2 and TRBJ1-2, with 9 bases lining up with TRBD1. CDR3 length: 13 amino acids. The trim removed 7 bases at V and 1 base at J, leaving 1 base unmatched. Germline CDR1 reads SNHLY; CDR2 reads FYNNEI. DNA of the CDR3: TGTGCCAGCAAGGACAGGGGTAACTATGGCTACACCTTC. Residues: CASKDRGNYGYTF.

This chain uses TRBV7-9 with TRBJ2-7; D tentatively fits TRBD1 or TRBD2 (6 bases each). Trimming pared 5 bases from V and 5 bases from J, leaving 16 bases between. In germline, CDR1 is SEHNR, CDR2 FQNEAQ (reference sequence). This CDR3 is built from 14 residues. The CDR3 is CASSPARGADEQYF. The CDR3 bases are TGTGCCAGCAGCCCAGCTAGGGGGGCGGACGAGCAGTACTTC.

The V call is TRBV7-3, the J call TRBJ2-1; the match to TRBD1 covers 9 bases. Germline CDR1 SGHTA, CDR2 FQGTGA. The CDR3 has 13 amino acids. With V trimmed by 4 bases and J by 7 bases, 2 bases remained unmatched. The CDR3 nucleotides are TGTGCCAGCAGCTCGACAGGGGGTAATGAGCAGTTCTTC. This gives the protein CASSSTGGNEQFF.

The chain combines TRBV19 with TRBJ2-1, with 8 nucleotides matching TRBD2. V lost 0 bases, J lost 4 bases, and 8 bases stayed unmatched. Germline CDR1 LNHDA, CDR2 SQIVND (reference sequence). The CDR3 consists of 17 residues. The CDR3 here is CASSIDSSGSSYNEQFF. The CDR3 nucleotides read TGTGCCAGTAGTATAGATTCCAGCGGGAGCTCATACAATGAGCAGTTCTTC.

The CDR3 protein is CASSSPRAAGYYSGNTIYF. The CDR3 region has the DNA TGTGCCAGCAGCTCCCCCCGGGCGGCAGGTTACTACTCTGGAAACACCATATATTTT. This sequence joins TRBV7-8 and TRBJ1-3; D remains unclear. Trimming stripped 4 bases from V and 0 bases from J, with 22 bases between. The CDR3 is 19 amino acids. Germline V CDR1 and CDR2: SGHVS, FQNEAQ.

V and J are TRBV7-2 and TRBJ2-1; tentatively, D is TRBD2 (6 bases). The germline V gene encodes CDR1 SGHTA and CDR2 FQGNSA. V was clipped by 8 bases and J by 5 bases, with 19 bases between them. The length of the CDR3 is 15 residues. CDR3 protein: CASRRGTGSNNEQFF. The CDR3 DNA reads as TGTGCCAGCCGGAGGGGTACGGGGAGCAACAATGAGCAGTTCTTC.

The chain carries TRBV6-6 and TRBJ2-3, with D perhaps matching TRBD1 or TRBD2 (5 bases each). The CDR3 has 15 amino acids. Trimming removed 6 bases at V and 1 base at J, with 14 bases between. Germline V gene lookup returns CDR1 MNHNY and CDR2 SVGAGI (reference sequence). The CDR3 loop is CASSRRDHRTDTQYF. CDR3 sequence (DNA): TGTGCCAGCAGCCGCCGGGACCATCGCACAGATACGCAGTATTTT.

This chain's CDR3 is CASSSRTSDFYNEQFF. CDR3 coding DNA: TGTGCCAGCAGCTCCAGGACTAGCGACTTCTACAATGAGCAGTTCTTC. The chain uses TRBV7-2 and TRBJ2-1; 9 nucleotides agree with TRBD2. Trimming cost V 4 bases and J 3 bases; bases outside gene matches: 7. Per the germline V gene, CDR1 is SGHTA and CDR2 is FQGNSA. The CDR3 is 16 residues long.

This clone was seen only a few times. This rearrangement joins TRBV2 to TRBJ1-5; D unclear. The CDR3 covers 12 residues. The germline gives CDR1 SNHLY, CDR2 FYNNEI. V lost 3 bases, J lost 0 bases, and 0 bases lay in between. CDR3 coding DNA: TGTGCCAGCAGTGATAGCAATCAGCCCCAGCATTTT. Its protein is CASSDSNQPQHF.

J is TRBJ2-2 and V is TRBV9; 9 bases map to TRBD1. Germline assignment: CDR1 SGDLS and CDR2 YYNGEE. This CDR3 has 16 residues. Trimming at V came to 3 bases and at J to 6 bases, leaving 9 bases not matched to a gene. The CDR3 region is CASSAAPGQGSGELFF. CDR3 bases: TGTGCCAGCAGCGCAGCCCCCGGACAGGGGTCCGGGGAGCTGTTTTTT. Full variable domain (remainder filled in from reference TRBV9 and TRBJ2-2): DSGVTQTPKHLITATGQRVTLRCSPRSGDLSVYWYQQSLDQGLQFLIQYYNGEERAKGNILERFSAQQFPDLHSELNLSSLELGDSALYFCASSAAPGQGSGELFFGEGSRLTVL.

The V gene is TRBV12-5, the J gene TRBJ1-4; a possible D gene is TRBD1 (5 bases). The CDR3 has 16 amino acids. V dropped 2 bases and J dropped 7 bases, with 17 bases sitting between them. Germline V gene lookup returns CDR1 LGHNT and CDR2 FRNRAP. For the CDR3, the DNA is TGTGCTAGTGGTTTGACAAGGGACGGAAACTTTGAAAAACTGTTTTTT. It translates to CASGLTRDGNFEKLFF.

The chain has TRBV18 and TRBJ2-7; D may be TRBD2 (7 bases). This CDR3 comprises 15 residues. CDR1 and CDR2 from the germline V gene are KGHSH and LQKENI. Trimming removed 5 bases from V and 6 bases from J, with 20 bases in between. The CDR3 region has the DNA TGTGCCAGCTCAACCTCCCGGGGGGCGCTTTCCGAGCAGTACTTC. Its protein is CASSTSRGALSEQYF.

Here the CDR3 reads CASSQANPTGGKNIQYF. CDR3 nucleotide sequence: TGCGCCAGCAGCCAGGCAAACCCGACAGGGGGCAAAAACATTCAGTACTTC. V is TRBV4-1 and J is TRBJ2-4; 9 bases fit TRBD1. This CDR3 is 17 amino acids long. J was trimmed by 3 bases and V by 3 bases; bases with no gene match: 9. Germline V gene data show CDR1 as MGHRA and CDR2 as YSYEKL.

This clone was observed once. V usage is TRBV11-2 and J usage is TRBJ2-7, with 9 bases identical to TRBD2. Germline CDR1 SGHAT, CDR2 FQNNGV. The ends lost 5 bases at V and 9 bases at J; junction bases unmatched: 8. The CDR3 extends over 13 amino acids. The CDR3 is CASSGTSRGWQYF. The CDR3 DNA reads as TGTGCCAGCAGCGGGACTAGCCGGGGCTGGCAGTACTTC.

This chain uses TRBV6-1 with TRBJ1-5, with a possible D match to TRBD1 (6 bases). The CDR3 consists of 17 residues. The ends were cut back, 3 bases at V and 6 bases at J, with 21 bases in the middle. Germline CDR1 and CDR2: MNHNS and SASEGT. CDR3 DNA sequence: TGTGCCAGCAGTGATTCGATCGGGAACAGGGTCGGTCAGCCCCAGCATTTT. It codes for CASSDSIGNRVGQPQHF.

This sequence joins TRBV19 and TRBJ1-5; D is uncertain. The V end was cut by 5 bases, the J end by 4 bases, with 12 bases between. Germline loops: CDR1 LNHDA, CDR2 SQIVND (reference sequence). The length of the CDR3 is 14 residues. The CDR3 reads CASSSRRPNQPQHF. In nucleotides, the CDR3 is TGTGCCAGTAGTTCGCGGCGGCCAAATCAGCCCCAGCATTTT.

The chain employs TRBV27 and TRBJ1-3; D gene uncertain. CDR3 length equals 17 residues. The V end was cut by 5 bases, the J end by 0 bases, with 17 bases between. Germline loops: CDR1 MNHEY, CDR2 SMNVEV (reference sequence). CDR3 in DNA: TGTGCCAGCAGTAGATATGCCCGACTCCGCTCTGGAAACACCATATATTTT. Translation: CASSRYARLRSGNTIYF.

Here the CDR3 reads CASRAGQGHNEQFF. Here the CDR3 DNA reads TGTGCCAGCAGGGCTGGACAGGGACACAATGAGCAGTTCTTC. The chain carries TRBV27 and TRBJ2-1; 8 bases map to TRBD1. The CDR3 loop spans 14 amino acids. Looked up from germline, CDR1 is MNHEY and CDR2 is SMNVEV (reference sequence). The V gene end was trimmed by 6 bases and the J gene end by 5 bases; junction bases not matched to a gene: 6.

This clone occurred a few times. The chain combines TRBV14 with TRBJ2-7; D is ambiguous. Germline CDR1 is SGHDN and CDR2 is FVKESK. The CDR3 is 11 residues long. Trimming removed 1 base from V and 8 bases from J, with 6 bases in between. The DNA for the CDR3 is TGTGCCAGCAGCCAAGCCGGGCAGCAGTACTTC. Translated, it gives CASSQAGQQYF.

This clone was counted only a few times. The chain combines TRBV6-5 with TRBJ2-7; D remains unclear. V lost 6 bases, J lost 3 bases, and 15 bases lay in between. The CDR3 runs to 14 residues. Germline loops: CDR1 MNHEY, CDR2 SVGAGI. The CDR3 coding sequence is TGTGCCAGCAGAAGGATGGGCTCCAACTACGAGCAGTACTTC. Translation: CASRRMGSNYEQYF.

This clone was seen once. The J gene is TRBJ2-1, the V gene TRBV4-1; no clear D gene. V was pared by 1 base and J by 2 bases, with 12 bases between. Looked up from germline, CDR1 is MGHRA and CDR2 is YSYEKL. The CDR3 has 16 residues. As DNA, the CDR3 is TGCGCCAGCAGCCAAGTAGGGCCAATCCCCTACAATGAGCAGTTCTTC. It encodes CASSQVGPIPYNEQFF.

The V and J genes are TRBV11-2 and TRBJ1-2, with unresolved D. Germline CDR1 is SGHAT and CDR2 is FQNNGV. Trimming took 0 bases from V and 8 from J, leaving 16 bases between them. The CDR3 extends over 15 amino acids. The DNA for the CDR3 is TGTGCCAGCAGCTTAGATATGCCGATCCTGTGGGGCTACACCTTC. Translating it yields CASSLDMPILWGYTF. The full variable domain, its missing parts supplied by reference TRBV11-2 and TRBJ1-2, is EAGVAQSPRYKIIEKRQSVAFWCNPISGHATLYWYQQILGQGPKLLIQFQNNGVVDDSQLPKDRFSAERLKGVDSTLKIQPAKLEDSAVYLCASSLDMPILWGYTFGSGTRLTVV.

The chain uses TRBV5-1 and TRBJ1-4, with 9 bases fitting TRBD1. The CDR3 spans 15 residues. Germline loops: CDR1 SGHRS, CDR2 YFSETQ. Trimming cost V 0 bases and J 6 bases; bases outside gene matches: 3. The chain's CDR3 is CASSLVGQGDEKLFF. Written as DNA, the CDR3 is TGCGCCAGCAGCTTGGTGGGACAGGGTGATGAAAAACTGTTTTTT.